Each of the 27 T cell receptor beta chains below was sequenced from the same sample in a study of blood T cell repertoires in COVID-19. The assay was immunoSEQ multiplex PCR, and TCRdb's table has in-frame clones only and misses some. Among roughly 390,000 clones listed, around 87% were seen once. Sequencing used peripheral blood. Every receptor here comes from a woman aged 25 to 39 with COVID-19, enrolled during active disease.

The chain joins TRBV4-1 to TRBJ2-1; a possible D gene is TRBD2 (6 bases). The CDR3 is 16 amino acids. From germline, CDR1 is MGHRA and CDR2 YSYEKL. Trimming left V 1 base short and J 8 bases short, with 18 bases between. This CDR3 reads CASSQGRGPRWDEQFF. DNA for the CDR3: TGCGCCAGCAGCCAAGGGCGGGGACCTCGATGGGATGAGCAGTTCTTC.

The rearrangement links TRBV6-5 to TRBJ1-1; weak D call: TRBD1 (6 bases). Trimming took 5 bases from V and 0 from J, leaving 13 bases between them. Germline assignment: CDR1 MNHEY and CDR2 SVGAGI. The CDR3 has 15 residues. CDR3 protein: CASSKQTGMNTEAFF. The CDR3 coding sequence is TGTGCCAGCAGTAAGCAGACAGGAATGAACACTGAAGCTTTCTTT.

The chain uses TRBV28 and TRBJ2-7; 11 bases fit TRBD1. Per germline, CDR1 MDHEN and CDR2 SYDVKM. V shed 9 bases, J shed 4 bases, and the junction held 11 bases outside the gene matches. The CDR3 covers 15 residues. This CDR3 is CASSSGQGAFYEQYF. CDR3 nucleotide sequence: TGTGCCAGTAGCTCCGGACAGGGGGCCTTTTACGAGCAGTACTTC.

This clone was observed once. The V gene is TRBV2, the J gene TRBJ2-5; perhaps TRBD2 as D (7 bases). V lost 3 bases, J lost 3 bases, and 23 bases lay in between. This CDR3 has 18 amino acids. Looked up from germline, CDR1 is SNHLY and CDR2 is FYNNEI. The CDR3 nucleotides read TGTGCCAGCAGTGAGAGGGGGGGAGCGGGAACGTCCAAAGAGACCCAGTACTTC. This sequence encodes CASSERGGAGTSKETQYF.

This chain joins TRBV7-2 and TRBJ2-7, with D possibly TRBD2 on 6 matching bases. This CDR3 region has 16 residues. V was shortened by 1 base and J by 0 bases, with 13 bases between the two germline ends. The germline V gene encodes CDR1 SGHTA and CDR2 FQGNSA. The CDR3 region is CASSLEGGTSSYEQYF. The CDR3 DNA is TGTGCCAGCAGCTTAGAGGGCGGGACGAGCTCCTACGAGCAGTACTTC. The full variable domain, its missing parts supplied by reference TRBV7-2 and TRBJ2-7, is GAGVSQSPSNKVTEKGKDVELRCDPISGHTALYWYRQSLGQGLEFLIYFQGNSAPDKSGLPSDRFSAERTGGSVSTLTIQRTQQEDSAVYLCASSLEGGTSSYEQYFGPGTRLTVT.

This clone was seen more than once but under ten times. The gene calls are TRBV14 and TRBJ2-7, with 7 positions matching TRBD1. Germline CDR1 is SGHDN and CDR2 is FVKESK. Trimming cost V 6 bases and J 3 bases; bases outside gene matches: 5. The CDR3 spans 13 residues. CDR3 DNA sequence: TGTGCCAGCAGTCGGGACAGCAACTACGAGCAGTACTTC. This codes for CASSRDSNYEQYF.

The rearrangement uses TRBV10-3 and TRBJ2-5; TRBD2 agrees at 11 bases. Germline trimming cut 6 bases from V and 3 bases from J; bases unmatched to any gene: 6. The germline CDR1 and CDR2 sequences are ENHRY and SYGVKD. This CDR3 has 15 amino acids. CDR3 coding DNA: TGTGCCATCAGGCCGGGACTAGCGGAGGAAGAGACCCAGTACTTC. Translation: CAIRPGLAEEETQYF.

The gene calls are TRBV6-1 and TRBJ2-2, with no clear D. The length of the CDR3 is 13 residues. Trimming took off 1 base at V and 6 bases at J, with 6 bases between the two ends. Germline-derived CDR1 and CDR2 are MNHNS and SASEGT. This CDR3 reads CASSEVRAGELFF. The CDR3 DNA is TGTGCCAGCAGTGAAGTAAGAGCCGGGGAGCTGTTTTTT.

This chain links TRBV5-6 with TRBJ1-4; D unresolved. V lost 4 bases to trimming and J lost 8 bases, with 12 bases between them. Germline CDR1 reads SGHDT; CDR2 reads YYEEEE. This CDR3 is built from 13 residues. The CDR3 protein is CASSVDEEEKLFF. CDR3 coding DNA: TGTGCCAGCAGCGTCGACGAGGAAGAAAAACTGTTTTTT.

The chain is built from TRBV30 and TRBJ1-1; D unclear. The CDR3 contains 12 residues. Germline CDR1 reads GTSNPN; CDR2 reads SVGIG (reference sequence). The germline V and J ends were trimmed by 3 bases and 11 bases, with 16 bases remaining between them. Here the CDR3 DNA reads TGTGCCTGGAGCCCGATTGGGCCCAACGCTTTCTTT. Protein sequence: CAWSPIGPNAFF.

The CDR3 DNA reads as TGTGCCAGCAGCCAAGATCCCAGCGGGAGATGGGGCGATACGCAGTATTTT. Protein product: CASSQDPSGRWGDTQYF. The chain has TRBV14 and TRBJ2-3; 8 nucleotides align to TRBD2. V was clipped by 0 bases and J by 6 bases; unmatched bases: 11. Germline-derived CDR1 and CDR2 are SGHDN and FVKESK. This CDR3 comprises 17 residues.

This chain joins TRBV7-9 and TRBJ2-5; the D is unclear. Germline CDR1 and CDR2: SEHNR and FQNEAQ (reference sequence). The V end was cut by 3 bases, the J end by 5 bases, with 4 bases between. The CDR3 has 11 amino acids. The CDR3 bases are TGTGCCAGCAGCTTTCTTGAGACCCAGTACTTC. Residues: CASSFLETQYF.

The genes are TRBV28 and TRBJ2-1, with TRBD2 matching over 10 bases. The CDR3 length is 16 residues. V lost 8 bases to trimming and J lost 8 bases; unmatched junction nucleotides: 15. Looked up from germline, CDR1 is MDHEN and CDR2 is SYDVKM. The CDR3, as DNA: TGTGCCAGCCCACCGACAGGTCTAGCGGGAGCCTATGAGCAGTTCTTC. It is translated as CASPPTGLAGAYEQFF.

This clone was recorded only once. The chain combines TRBV19 with TRBJ2-3; 8 bases line up with TRBD2. V shed 7 bases, J shed 3 bases, and the junction held 6 bases outside the gene matches. The CDR3 consists of 14 residues. Germline V CDR1 and CDR2: LNHDA, SQIVND (reference sequence). DNA for the CDR3: TGTGCCAGTATCTCAGAGCGGGAGACAGATACGCAGTATTTT. Its translation: CASISERETDTQYF.

The rearrangement links TRBV19 to TRBJ2-2; TRBD1 matches 7 bases. CDR1 and CDR2 from the germline V gene are LNHDA and SQIVND (reference sequence). The junction had 7 bases not matched to a gene; V was cut back by 6 bases and J by 3 bases. The CDR3 totals 15 residues. CDR3 sequence (DNA): TGTGCCAGTAGCCGACAGGGTCGGGACACCGGGGAGCTGTTTTTT. It is translated as CASSRQGRDTGELFF.

The gene calls are TRBV5-1 and TRBJ2-7; 12 positions agree with TRBD1. The V segment lost 4 bases and the J segment 4 bases; nucleotides outside the gene matches: 3. The CDR3 spans 14 residues. From germline, CDR1 is SGHRS and CDR2 YFSETQ. In DNA, the CDR3 is TGCGCCAGCAGCACGGGACAGGGGGCATACGAGCAGTACTTC. Its protein product is CASSTGQGAYEQYF.

The rearrangement links TRBV28 to TRBJ1-5; perhaps TRBD1 as D (5 bases). The V gene's germline CDR1 is MDHEN and CDR2 SYDVKM. CDR3 size: 14 residues. V was cut by 6 bases and J by 0 bases, with 9 bases left in between. CDR3 loop: CASSQGGSNQPQHF. DNA for the CDR3: TGTGCCAGCAGCCAGGGCGGTAGCAATCAGCCCCAGCATTTT.

This sequence joins TRBV29-1 and TRBJ2-4; D is perhaps TRBD2 (6 bases). The CDR3 extends over 10 amino acids. Germline CDR1 SQVTM, CDR2 ANQGSEA. Deletions cut 6 bases from V and 8 bases from J, with 8 bases between. CDR3 residues: CSVRDYIQYF. The DNA for the CDR3 is TGCAGCGTCCGGGACTACATTCAGTACTTC. Drawing the rest from reference TRBV29-1 and TRBJ2-4, the complete variable domain is SAVISQKPSRDICQRGTSLTIQCQVDSQVTMMFWYRQQPGQSLTLIATANQGSEATYESGFVIDKFPISRPNLTFSTLTVSNMSPEDSSIYLCSVRDYIQYFGAGTRLSVL.

The chain links TRBV5-4 to TRBJ2-7, with 10 bases that match TRBD1. Germline V gene sequence: CDR1 SGHNT, CDR2 YYREEE (reference sequence). V shed 4 bases and J 4 bases; nucleotides not matched to a gene: 5. The CDR3 has 14 amino acids. The DNA for the CDR3 is TGTGCCAGCAGCCCCGGGACAGGGGAGTACGAGCAGTACTTC. It yields the protein CASSPGTGEYEQYF. Using reference TRBV5-4 and TRBJ2-7 for the parts outside the CDR3, the full variable domain is ETGVTQSPTHLIKTRGQQVTLRCSSQSGHNTVSWYQQALGQGPQFIFQYYREEENGRGNFPPRFSGLQFPNYSSELNVNALELDDSALYLCASSPGTGEYEQYFGPGTRLTVT.

The rearrangement joins TRBV7-3 to TRBJ2-7; 8 bases align to TRBD2. The CDR3 covers 13 residues. CDR1 is SGHTA, CDR2 FQGTGA, per germline. V lost 2 bases to trimming and J lost 5 bases; unmatched junction nucleotides: 2. CDR3: CASSLAAGDEQYF. For the CDR3, the DNA is TGTGCCAGCAGCTTAGCAGCGGGAGACGAGCAGTACTTC.

CDR3 residues: CASSLTHTGGAPYEQYF. Here the CDR3 DNA reads TGTGCCAGCAGCTTAACCCACACCGGGGGGGCCCCCTACGAGCAGTACTTC. This chain joins TRBV7-9 and TRBJ2-7; 8 positions agree with TRBD2. Unmatched junction bases numbered 11, after V lost 2 bases and J lost 2 bases. Looked up from germline, CDR1 is SEHNR and CDR2 is FQNEAQ (reference sequence). CDR3 length equals 17 residues.

The chain employs TRBV28 and TRBJ1-4, with D unclear. Trimming shortened V by 2 bases and J by 8 bases, and 6 bases separated the two germline ends. Germline loops: CDR1 MDHEN, CDR2 SYDVKM. This CDR3 contains 12 residues. CDR3 sequence: CASSLENEKLFF. The CDR3 bases are TGTGCCAGCAGTTTAGAGAACGAAAAACTGTTTTTT.

CDR3 residues: CARQESTDTQYF. As DNA, the CDR3 is TGTGCCAGGCAAGAGAGCACAGATACGCAGTATTTT. The V and J genes are TRBV2 and TRBJ2-3; D ambiguous. Trimming stripped 9 bases from V and 0 bases from J, with 7 bases between. Germline V lookup: CDR1 SNHLY, CDR2 FYNNEI. The CDR3 is 12 amino acids.

This chain uses TRBV18 with TRBJ1-1, with D possibly matching TRBD1 (5 bases). The CDR3 is 15 residues long. Germline CDR1 KGHSH, CDR2 LQKENI. Trimming removed 3 bases at V and 1 base at J, with 12 bases between. The CDR3 loop reads CASSPSGIENTEAFF. The CDR3, as DNA: TGTGCCAGCTCACCGTCAGGGATAGAGAACACTGAAGCTTTCTTT.

The chain carries TRBV7-3 and TRBJ2-1; 9 nucleotides align to TRBD2. CDR3 length: 15 amino acids. The V and J ends lost 5 bases and 6 bases, in that order; junction bases with no gene match: 8. Germline assignment: CDR1 SGHTA and CDR2 FQGTGA. The CDR3 reads CASSASGAAVNEQFF. The CDR3 coding sequence is TGTGCCAGCAGCGCTAGCGGGGCAGCGGTCAATGAGCAGTTCTTC. Full variable domain (remainder filled in from reference TRBV7-3 and TRBJ2-1): GAGVSQTPSNKVTEKGKYVELRCDPISGHTALYWYRQSLGQGPEFLIYFQGTGAADDSGLPNDRFFAVRPEGSVSTLKIQRTERGDSAVYLCASSASGAAVNEQFFGPGTRLTVL.

The gene calls are TRBV28 and TRBJ1-1; 9 nucleotides agree with TRBD1. J lost 5 bases, V lost 6 bases, and 10 bases had no gene match. Germline values: CDR1 MDHEN, CDR2 SYDVKM. This CDR3 is 15 amino acids long. This CDR3 reads CASRLQGALGTEAFF. For the CDR3, the DNA is TGTGCCAGCAGATTACAGGGGGCGCTGGGGACTGAAGCTTTCTTT.

J is TRBJ2-1 and V is TRBV2, with D perhaps matching TRBD1 (6 bases). Per the germline V gene, CDR1 is SNHLY and CDR2 is FYNNEI. Trimming cost V 6 bases and J 4 bases, with 25 bases left between them. The length of the CDR3 is 18 residues. CDR3 residues: CASRRKRDRDTGYNEQFF. CDR3 coding DNA: TGTGCCAGCAGGAGGAAGAGGGACCGGGACACGGGATACAATGAGCAGTTCTTC.